These 7 T cell receptor beta chains share one sample of origin, sequenced in a study of graft-versus-host responses after intestinal transplantation. These receptors lack a known antigen. The data were produced by immunoSEQ multiplex PCR, yet TCRdb's version contains in-frame clones alone and is incomplete. The sample carries tens of thousands of clones, about 90% recorded once. The sample in question was unstimulated CD8+ T cells sorted from spleen or lymph node cells, obtained before intestinal transplant. Every receptor here comes from a human donor who received an intestinal transplant.

The V gene is TRBV27, the J gene TRBJ2-5, with D possibly matching TRBD2 (6 bases). CDR3 length: 16 residues. Germline CDR1 reads MNHEY; CDR2 reads SMNVEV (reference sequence). Trimming cost V 6 bases and J 5 bases, with 22 bases left between them. The CDR3 DNA sequence: TGTGCCAGCAGCCCTGCCCCGGGGGTAGGCCCGGAGACCCAGTACTTC. Translating gives CASSPAPGVGPETQYF.

The V and J genes are TRBV15 and TRBJ2-5, with D unresolved. Germline V CDR1 and CDR2: LNHNV, YYDKDF (reference sequence). V gave up 5 bases and J gave up 5 bases, with 18 bases separating them. The CDR3 contains 15 residues. CDR3 residues: CATSHGIYFRETQYF. The CDR3 nucleotides are TGTGCCACCAGCCACGGTATCTACTTTCGGGAGACCCAGTACTTC. Drawing the rest from reference TRBV15 and TRBJ2-5, the complete variable domain is DAMVIQNPRYQVTQFGKPVTLSCSQTLNHNVMYWYQQKSSQAPKLLFHYYDKDFNNEADTPDNFQSRRPNTSFCFLDIRSPGLGDTAMYLCATSHGIYFRETQYFGPGTRLLVL.

A single count supports this clone. The chain has TRBV18 and TRBJ1-5, with 8 bases aligning to TRBD1. CDR3 length: 16 residues. After removal of 4 bases from V and 7 bases from J, the junction contained 12 bases not matched to a gene. The V gene's germline CDR1 is KGHSH and CDR2 LQKENI. CDR3 nucleotides: TGTGCCAGCTCACTCGGACAGGGATCCGCCCGCCAGCCCCAGCATTTT. Protein: CASSLGQGSARQPQHF.

J is TRBJ2-7 and V is TRBV4-2; 10 positions match TRBD2. The CDR3 length is 17 residues. CDR1 is LGHNA, CDR2 YNFKEQ, per germline. V was pared by 3 bases and J by 3 bases, with 11 bases of the junction left unmatched. CDR3 protein: CASSHSSLAGGNYEQYF. In DNA form, the CDR3 reads TGTGCCAGCAGCCACTCATCCTTAGCGGGGGGTAACTACGAGCAGTACTTC.

The CDR3 nucleotides read TGTGCCAGCAGTGACCCAGGACTAGCGGGTCTGGTCCAAGAGACCCAGTACTTC. Translation gives CASSDPGLAGLVQETQYF. The rearrangement joins TRBV2 to TRBJ2-5, with 11 bases matching TRBD2. The trim removed 3 bases at V and 1 base at J, leaving 10 bases unmatched. The CDR3 has 18 residues. Germline CDR1 and CDR2: SNHLY and FYNNEI.

The CDR3 nucleotides are TGTGCCAGCAGCTTACCGGGACTAGCGGGAGACAGCTCCTACAATGAGCAGTTCTTC. Translated, it gives CASSLPGLAGDSSYNEQFF. The rearrangement uses TRBV13 and TRBJ2-1, with 14 nucleotides matching TRBD2. Germline trimming cut 2 bases from V and 0 bases from J; bases unmatched to any gene: 6. The germline V gene encodes CDR1 PRHDT and CDR2 FYEKMQ (reference sequence). CDR3 length: 19 residues.

The V and J genes are TRBV10-3 and TRBJ2-2; TRBD2 agrees at 10 bases. This CDR3 is 15 amino acids long. Germline CDR1 and CDR2: ENHRY and SYGVKD. J gave up 6 bases and V 2 bases, and 3 bases lay outside the gene matches. The CDR3 coding sequence is TGTGCCATCAGTGAGCCGGGACTAGCGTCCGGGGAGCTGTTTTTT. Its protein product is CAISEPGLASGELFF.